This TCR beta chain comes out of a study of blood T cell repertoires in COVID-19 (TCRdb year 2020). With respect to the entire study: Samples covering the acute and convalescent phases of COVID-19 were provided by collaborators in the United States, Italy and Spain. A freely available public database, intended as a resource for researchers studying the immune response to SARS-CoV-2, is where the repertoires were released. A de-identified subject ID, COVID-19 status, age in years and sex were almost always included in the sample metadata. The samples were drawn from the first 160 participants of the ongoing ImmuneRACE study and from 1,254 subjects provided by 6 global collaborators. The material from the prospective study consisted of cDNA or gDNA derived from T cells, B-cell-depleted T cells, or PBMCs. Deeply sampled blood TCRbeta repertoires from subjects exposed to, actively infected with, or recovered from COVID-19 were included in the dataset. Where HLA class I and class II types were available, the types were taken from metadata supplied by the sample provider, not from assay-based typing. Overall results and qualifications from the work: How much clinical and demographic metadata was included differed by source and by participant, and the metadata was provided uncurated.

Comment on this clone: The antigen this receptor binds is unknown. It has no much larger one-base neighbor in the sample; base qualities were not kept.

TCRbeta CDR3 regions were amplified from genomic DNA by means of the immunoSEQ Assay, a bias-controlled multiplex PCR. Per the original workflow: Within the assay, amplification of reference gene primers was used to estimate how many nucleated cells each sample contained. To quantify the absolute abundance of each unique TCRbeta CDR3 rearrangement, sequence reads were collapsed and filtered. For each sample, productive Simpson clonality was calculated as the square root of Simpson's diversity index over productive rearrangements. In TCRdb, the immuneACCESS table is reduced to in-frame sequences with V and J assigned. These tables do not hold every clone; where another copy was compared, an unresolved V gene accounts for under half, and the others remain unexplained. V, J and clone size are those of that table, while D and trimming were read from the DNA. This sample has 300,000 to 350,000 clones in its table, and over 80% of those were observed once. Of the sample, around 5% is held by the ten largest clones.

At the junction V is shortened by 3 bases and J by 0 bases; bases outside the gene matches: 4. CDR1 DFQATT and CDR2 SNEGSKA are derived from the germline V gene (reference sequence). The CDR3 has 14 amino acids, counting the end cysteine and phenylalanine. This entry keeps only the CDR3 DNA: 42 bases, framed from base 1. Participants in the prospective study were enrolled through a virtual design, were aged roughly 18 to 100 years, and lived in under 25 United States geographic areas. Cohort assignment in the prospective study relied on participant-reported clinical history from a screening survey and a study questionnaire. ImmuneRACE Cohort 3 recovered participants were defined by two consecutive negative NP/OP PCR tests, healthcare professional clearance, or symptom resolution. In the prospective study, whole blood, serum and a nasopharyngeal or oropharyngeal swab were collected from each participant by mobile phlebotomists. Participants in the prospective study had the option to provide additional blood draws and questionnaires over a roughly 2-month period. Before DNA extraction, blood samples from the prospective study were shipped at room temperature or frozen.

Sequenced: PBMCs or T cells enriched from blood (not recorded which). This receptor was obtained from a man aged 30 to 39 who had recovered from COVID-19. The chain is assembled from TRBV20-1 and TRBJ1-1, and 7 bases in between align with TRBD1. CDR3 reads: CSASPTGMNTEAFF. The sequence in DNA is TGCAGTGCTAGTCCGACAGGGATGAACACTGAAGCTTTCTTT.